Listed below are T cell receptor beta chains from one sample, sequenced in a study of identical twins. TCRdb processed the 5' RACE reads anew with MiXCR; each CDR3 protein has one entry. The sample lists about 480,000 distinct CDR3 sequences, 11% to 15% seen once, with about 0.52% in the top ten. This sample also belongs to another study, concerning yellow fever vaccine responses in identical twins.

What was sequenced was CD4+ T cells sorted from blood. These receptors were taken from a woman aged 18-29 years in good health. CDR3s leave out the opening cysteine and the closing phenylalanine or tryptophan. The order of the fields is V gene, D gene, CDR3 protein. A D gene is named only where the DNA matches it firmly.

V gene: TRBV20-1
D gene: -
CDR3 protein: SAREGGAIREQY

V gene: TRBV20-1
D gene: -
CDR3 protein: SARLGALEQF

V gene: TRBV20-1
D gene: -
CDR3 protein: SARDYRGRDTQY

V gene: TRBV29-1
D gene: TRBD1
CDR3 protein: SVERIEDRGNIQETQY

V gene: TRBV7-9
D gene: -
CDR3 protein: ASSLFLSADNEQF

V gene: TRBV2
D gene: TRBD1
CDR3 protein: ASSVVSAKQGVPPLH

V gene: TRBV29-1
D gene: -
CDR3 protein: SVGASGETQY

V gene: TRBV20-1
D gene: -
CDR3 protein: SARVGRGGDTDTQY

V gene: TRBV28
D gene: -
CDR3 protein: ASSADLGQY

V gene: TRBV6-6
D gene: -
CDR3 protein: ASSYQDLYGYT

V gene: TRBV14
D gene: -
CDR3 protein: ASSQGGTTKDEQY

V gene: TRBV18
D gene: TRBD1
CDR3 protein: ASSTGDTGELF

V gene: TRBV20-1
D gene: -
CDR3 protein: SASLARRETQY

V gene: TRBV5-1
D gene: TRBD2
CDR3 protein: ASSNRTSATGELF

V gene: TRBV5-6
D gene: -
CDR3 protein: ASNLGGTDTQY

V gene: TRBV10-3
D gene: -
CDR3 protein: AISESGAGKGETQY

V gene: TRBV28
D gene: -
CDR3 protein: ASSAEAGVKNEQY

V gene: TRBV7-2
D gene: -
CDR3 protein: ASSLAGGGGTDTQY

V gene: TRBV20-1
D gene: -
CDR3 protein: SARMIGQGVSGELF

V gene: TRBV7-2
D gene: -
CDR3 protein: ASSLVASASNTGELF

V gene: TRBV21-1
D gene: -
CDR3 protein: ASSKGARREQY

V gene: TRBV10-3
D gene: TRBD2
CDR3 protein: AISVSGGQSYEQY

V gene: TRBV7-2
D gene: -
CDR3 protein: ASSSGGGRETQY

V gene: TRBV20-1
D gene: TRBD2
CDR3 protein: SARDREGSNTGELF

V gene: TRBV7-9
D gene: -
CDR3 protein: ASSLNKGNTEAF

V gene: TRBV11-1
D gene: -
CDR3 protein: ASSLVPGPDTQY

V gene: TRBV15
D gene: TRBD1
CDR3 protein: ATSRVPPDRGRGEAGELF

V gene: TRBV2
D gene: -
CDR3 protein: ASNLGLGDEQF

V gene: TRBV6-1
D gene: TRBD2
CDR3 protein: ASSLPPWSGRGGGELF

V gene: TRBV11-2
D gene: TRBD2
CDR3 protein: ASSPGLAGPYNEQF

V gene: TRBV29-1
D gene: TRBD1
CDR3 protein: SVVDRGRGGEQF

V gene: TRBV18
D gene: TRBD1
CDR3 protein: ASSSTGNNGELF

V gene: TRBV15
D gene: -
CDR3 protein: ATSWGNTEAF